These 23 T cell receptor beta chains were sequenced from one sample in a study of blood T cell repertoires in COVID-19. Generated by immunoSEQ multiplex PCR, the TCRdb table keeps only in-frame clones and is missing some. The sample consists of 60,000 to 65,000 clones, more than 75% of them appearing once. The sequenced material came from peripheral blood. These receptor sequences come from a human donor in a cohort sampled during active COVID-19.

The chain couples TRBV7-3 to TRBJ2-1; 8 nucleotides match TRBD1. V lost 5 bases, J lost 7 bases, and 13 bases stayed unmatched. The CDR3 sequence is 16 residues long. Per germline, CDR1 SGHTA and CDR2 FQGTGA. The CDR3 region has the DNA TGTGCCAGCAGCAATACTCCCGGGACAGGTAAAAATGAGCAGTTCTTC. Protein sequence: CASSNTPGTGKNEQFF.

The chain employs TRBV28 and TRBJ1-6; 8 bases are a match to TRBD1. This CDR3 has 15 residues. CDR1 and CDR2 (germline): MDHEN, SYDVKM. Losses at the gene ends were 5 bases for V and 7 bases for J; bases not matched to a gene: 7. The CDR3 DNA sequence: TGTGCCAGCAGTAGAAGGACAGGGTCGAATTCACCCCTCCACTTT. Amino acids: CASSRRTGSNSPLHF.

The chain links TRBV3-1 (or the pseudogene TRBV3-2) to TRBJ2-5, with TRBD2 identical over 11 bases. Trimming cost V 4 bases and J 5 bases; bases outside gene matches: 6. Germline V gives CDR1 LGHDT, CDR2 YNNKEL (reference sequence). This CDR3 comprises 15 residues. The CDR3: CASSLGLAGHETQYF. For the CDR3, the DNA is TGTGCCAGCAGCCTAGGACTAGCGGGCCACGAGACCCAGTACTTC.

This clone was seen a handful of times. The chain recombines TRBV24-1 with TRBJ2-1; a possible D gene is TRBD1 (6 bases). V lost 0 bases and J lost 0, with 8 bases in between. This CDR3 spans 16 amino acids. The germline V gene has CDR1 KGHDR and CDR2 SFDVKD. CDR3 sequence: CATSDLQGSSYNEQFF. The CDR3, as DNA: TGTGCCACCAGTGATTTGCAGGGGTCCTCCTACAATGAGCAGTTCTTC.

This chain uses TRBV19 with TRBJ1-5; 10 bases agree with TRBD1. V trimming: 4 bases; J trimming: 1 base; junction bases outside the gene matches: 4. The germline CDR1 and CDR2 sequences are LNHDA and SQIVND (reference sequence). The CDR3 length is 16 residues. The CDR3 region is CASSTRDRGSNQPQHF. The CDR3 DNA sequence: TGTGCCAGTAGTACTCGGGACAGGGGAAGCAATCAGCCCCAGCATTTT.

CDR3 nucleotides: TGTGCCAGTAGTACTACAGGGCTTAGCTCTGGGGCCAACGTCCTGACTTTC. Translated: CASSTTGLSSGANVLTF. This rearrangement joins TRBV19 to TRBJ2-6; D might be TRBD1 (6 bases). Germline CDR1 and CDR2: LNHDA and SQIVND (reference sequence). Trimming took off 4 bases at V and 0 bases at J, with 13 bases between the two ends. This CDR3 contains 17 residues.

This rearrangement joins TRBV27 to TRBJ2-7; a possible D gene is TRBD2 (7 bases). There are 13 residues in the CDR3. The germline gives CDR1 MNHEY, CDR2 SMNVEV (reference sequence). V was trimmed by 10 bases and J by 3 bases, leaving 16 bases between them. CDR3 nucleotide sequence: TGTGCCACCCGCCGGGGGGCAGACTACGAGCAGTACTTC. It yields the protein CATRRGADYEQYF.

The rearrangement links TRBV5-4 to TRBJ2-5, with 8 bases lining up with TRBD2. CDR1 SGHNT and CDR2 YYREEE come from the germline V gene (reference sequence). There are 16 residues in the CDR3. After removal of 4 bases from V and 2 bases from J, the junction contained 10 bases not matched to a gene. The CDR3 DNA reads TGTGCCAGCAGCCCGATGACCCCGGGAGGGCAAGAGACCCAGTACTTC. Translated, it gives CASSPMTPGGQETQYF.

This clone was recorded a few times. CDR3 nucleotide sequence: TGTGCCAGCAGCCCCACGGGGGGAGGATCACCCCTCCACTTT. Residues: CASSPTGGGSPLHF. V is TRBV6-5 and J is TRBJ1-6; tentative D call: TRBD1 (5 bases). Germline CDR1 MNHEY, CDR2 SVGAGI. The CDR3 is 14 amino acids. The V end lost 6 bases, the J end lost 10 bases, and 16 bases lay between the germline ends.

J is TRBJ2-2 and V is TRBV11-2; TRBD2 matches at 7 bases. The length of the CDR3 is 15 residues. After removal of 1 base from V and 4 bases from J, the junction contained 3 bases not matched to a gene. In germline, CDR1 is SGHAT, CDR2 FQNNGV. CDR3 sequence reads: CASSLAGRVTGELFF. The CDR3 bases are TGTGCCAGCAGCTTAGCTGGGAGGGTCACCGGGGAGCTGTTTTTT.

With respect to this clone: Sequence at one end of the junction differs from germline and may be a read error. The same CDR3 can be traced to other DNA sequences in this sample. This sequence joins TRBV19 and TRBJ2-2; possibly TRBD1 for D (7 bases). The CDR3 consists of 15 residues. Germline CDR1 is LNHDA and CDR2 is SQIVND (reference sequence). CDR3 coding DNA: TGTGCCAGTAAGGCTGGGCAGGGGGGCACCGGAGAGCTGTTTTTT. It codes for CASKAGQGGTGELFF.

The gene calls are TRBV18 and TRBJ1-1, with 7 nucleotides matching TRBD1. The CDR3 loop spans 15 amino acids. The V gene end was trimmed by 3 bases and the J gene end by 1 base; junction bases not matched to a gene: 5. Germline CDR1 and CDR2: KGHSH and LQKENI. As DNA, the CDR3 is TGTGCCAGCTCACCTCTGACAGGGTCGAACACTGAAGCTTTCTTT. This translates into CASSPLTGSNTEAFF.

The chain links TRBV5-4 to TRBJ2-5; 9 nucleotides line up with TRBD2. Germline trimming cut 0 bases from V and 4 bases from J; bases unmatched to any gene: 7. CDR1 SGHNT and CDR2 YYREEE come from the germline V gene (reference sequence). There are 16 residues in the CDR3. Here the CDR3 DNA reads TGTGCCAGCAGCTTGGTCCCTAGCGGGGACGGAGAGACCCAGTACTTC. Its protein is CASSLVPSGDGETQYF. Using reference TRBV5-4 and TRBJ2-5 for the parts outside the CDR3, the full variable domain is ETGVTQSPTHLIKTRGQQVTLRCSSQSGHNTVSWYQQALGQGPQFIFQYYREEENGRGNFPPRFSGLQFPNYSSELNVNALELDDSALYLCASSLVPSGDGETQYFGPGTRLLVL.

In the case of this clone: Germline and junction disagree at one end, which may indicate a read error. This rearrangement joins TRBV29-1 to TRBJ1-2, with 7 bases identical to TRBD1. Germline V CDR1 and CDR2: SQVTM, ANQGSEA. CDR3 length: 11 amino acids. Here the CDR3 reads CSVQDRVGYTF. CDR3 nucleotides: TGCAGCGTTCAAGACAGGGTCGGCTACACCTTC.

The rearrangement uses TRBV9 and TRBJ1-6, with 9 bases aligning to TRBD1. The CDR3 loop spans 16 amino acids. V gave up 2 bases and J gave up 12 bases; unmatched junction bases: 12. Germline loops: CDR1 SGDLS, CDR2 YYNGEE. The CDR3 protein is CASSVVGDRERVPLHF. The CDR3 DNA follows: TGTGCCAGCAGCGTGGTGGGGGACAGGGAGAGGGTACCCCTCCACTTT.

This rearrangement joins TRBV5-5 to TRBJ1-5, with TRBD1 as a possible D gene (6 bases). Looked up from germline, CDR1 is SGHKS and CDR2 is YYEKEE (reference sequence). Trimming took 0 bases from V and 0 from J, leaving 10 bases between them. The CDR3 is 16 residues long. The CDR3 DNA sequence: TGTGCCAGCAGCTTGGTGGCAGGGGATAGCAATCAGCCCCAGCATTTT. Its translation: CASSLVAGDSNQPQHF.

This chain connects TRBV19 to TRBJ2-1; 9 bases align to TRBD2. J lost 5 bases, V lost 4 bases, and 6 bases had no gene match. CDR1 and CDR2 (germline): LNHDA, SQIVND (reference sequence). The CDR3 totals 15 residues. CDR3 bases: TGTGCCAGTAGTACCCTAGCGGGACCTCACAATGAGCAGTTCTTC. Protein: CASSTLAGPHNEQFF.

V is TRBV9 and J is TRBJ1-1; TRBD1 matches 9 bases. V lost 4 bases to trimming and J lost 11 bases; unmatched junction nucleotides: 12. The CDR3 has 14 amino acids. Germline V gives CDR1 SGDLS, CDR2 YYNGEE. The CDR3 DNA follows: TGTGCCAGCAGCCCTCCTACAGGGGGCGCAGAGGCTTTCTTT. This translates into CASSPPTGGAEAFF.

The chain links TRBV13 to TRBJ1-6; D is uncertain. The CDR3 spans 12 residues. V lost 5 bases and J 4 bases, leaving 3 bases between the germline ends. The germline gives CDR1 PRHDT, CDR2 FYEKMQ (reference sequence). CDR3 coding DNA: TGTGCCAGCAGCCAATATAATTCACCCCTCCACTTT. Translating it yields CASSQYNSPLHF.

The sample holds a few counts of this clone. The chain combines TRBV4-1 with TRBJ2-1, with a possible D match to TRBD1 (5 bases). V was trimmed by 4 bases and J by 9 bases, leaving 10 bases between them. The CDR3 is 12 residues long. The germline CDR1 and CDR2 sequences are MGHRA and YSYEKL. CDR3 in DNA: TGCGCCAGCAGCCCAAATCAGGGTGAGCAGTTCTTC. This gives the protein CASSPNQGEQFF.

The CDR3 loop reads CASSILGGNTDTQYF. CDR3 DNA: TGTGCCAGTAGTATTCTGGGGGGGAACACAGATACGCAGTATTTT. The chain links TRBV19 to TRBJ2-3, with 7 bases matching TRBD2. Unmatched junction bases numbered 5, after V lost 3 bases and J lost 2 bases. The germline CDR1 and CDR2 sequences are LNHDA and SQIVND (reference sequence). The CDR3 runs to 15 residues.

This chain connects TRBV30 to TRBJ1-6; no definite D call. CDR3 length: 14 residues. Germline V lookup: CDR1 GTSNPN, CDR2 SVGIG (reference sequence). V was shortened by 8 bases and J by 0 bases, with 11 bases between the two germline ends. The CDR3 loop reads CALTRSSYNSPLHF. CDR3 coding DNA: TGTGCCCTAACACGGAGCTCCTATAATTCACCCCTCCACTTT.

This clone was detected a few times. J is TRBJ2-1 and V is TRBV4-2; 8 positions match TRBD2. J gave up 5 bases and V 0 bases, and 9 bases lay outside the gene matches. In germline, CDR1 is LGHNA, CDR2 YNFKEQ. The CDR3 is made up of 17 amino acids. CDR3 sequence: CASSQDPREGRDNEQFF. Written as DNA, the CDR3 is TGTGCCAGCAGCCAAGATCCTCGGGAGGGTAGGGACAATGAGCAGTTCTTC.